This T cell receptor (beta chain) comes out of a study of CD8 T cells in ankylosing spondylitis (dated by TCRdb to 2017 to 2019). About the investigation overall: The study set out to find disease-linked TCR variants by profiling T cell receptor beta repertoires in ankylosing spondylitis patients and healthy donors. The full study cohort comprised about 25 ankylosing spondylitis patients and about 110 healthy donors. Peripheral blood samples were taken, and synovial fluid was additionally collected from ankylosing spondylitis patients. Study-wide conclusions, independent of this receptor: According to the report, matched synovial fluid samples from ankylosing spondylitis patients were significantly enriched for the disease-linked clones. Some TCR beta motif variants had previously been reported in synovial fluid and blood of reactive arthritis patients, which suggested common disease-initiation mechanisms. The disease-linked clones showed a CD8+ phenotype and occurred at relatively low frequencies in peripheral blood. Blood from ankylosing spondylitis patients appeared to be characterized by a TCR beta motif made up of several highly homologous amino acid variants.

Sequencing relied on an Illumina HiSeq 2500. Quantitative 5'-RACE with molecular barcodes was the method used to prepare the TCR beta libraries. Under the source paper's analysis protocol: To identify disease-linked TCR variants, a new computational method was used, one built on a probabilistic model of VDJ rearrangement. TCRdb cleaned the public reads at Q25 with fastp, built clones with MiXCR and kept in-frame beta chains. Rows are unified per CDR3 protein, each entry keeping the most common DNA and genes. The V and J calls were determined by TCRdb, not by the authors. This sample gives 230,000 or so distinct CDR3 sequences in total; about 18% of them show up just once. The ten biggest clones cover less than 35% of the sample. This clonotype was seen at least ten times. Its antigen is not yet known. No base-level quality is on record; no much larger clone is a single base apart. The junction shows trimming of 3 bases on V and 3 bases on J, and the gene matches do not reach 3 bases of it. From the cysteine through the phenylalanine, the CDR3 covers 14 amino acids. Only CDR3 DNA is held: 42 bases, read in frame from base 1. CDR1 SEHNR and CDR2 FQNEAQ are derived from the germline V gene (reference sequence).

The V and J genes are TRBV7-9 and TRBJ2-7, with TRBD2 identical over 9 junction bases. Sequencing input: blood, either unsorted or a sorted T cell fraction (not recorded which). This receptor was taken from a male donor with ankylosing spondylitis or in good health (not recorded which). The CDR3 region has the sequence CASSFSGSDYEQYF. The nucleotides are TGTGCCAGCAGCTTTAGCGGGAGTGACTACGAGCAGTACTTC.